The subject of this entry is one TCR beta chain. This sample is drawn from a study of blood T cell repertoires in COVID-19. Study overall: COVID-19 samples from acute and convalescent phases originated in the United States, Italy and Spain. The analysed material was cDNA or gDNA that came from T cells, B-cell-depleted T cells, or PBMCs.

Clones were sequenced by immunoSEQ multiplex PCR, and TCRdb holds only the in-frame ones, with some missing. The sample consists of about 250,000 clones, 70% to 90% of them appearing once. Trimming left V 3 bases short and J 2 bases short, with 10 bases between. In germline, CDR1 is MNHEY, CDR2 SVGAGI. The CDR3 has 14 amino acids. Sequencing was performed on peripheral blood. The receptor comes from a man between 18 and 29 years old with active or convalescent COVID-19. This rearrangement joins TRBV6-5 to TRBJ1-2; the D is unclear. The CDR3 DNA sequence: TGTGCCAGCAGTTATAGTCAGGAAAACTATGGCTACACCTTC. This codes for CASSYSQENYGYTF.